The 14 T cell receptor beta chains given below trace back to one sample, sequenced in a study of multiple sclerosis patients with progressive multifocal leukoencephalopathy. Measured with immunoSEQ multiplex PCR; TCRdb has only the in-frame clones, and not every one. The sample has roughly 32,000 clones; less than 90% are singletons. The time point here: time of PML onset. Here the sequenced sample was PBMCs, taken from a patient treated with natalizumab. Source of these receptors: a human donor with progressive multifocal leukoencephalopathy.

The chain is built from TRBV14 and TRBJ2-7; no firm D call. The CDR3 consists of 16 residues. Germline V CDR1 and CDR2: SGHDN, FVKESK. Trimming cost V 1 base and J 4 bases, with 17 bases left between them. In DNA, the CDR3 is TGTGCCAGCAGCCAAGGGGTAAGGGCAGCCCAATACGAGCAGTACTTC. Protein product: CASSQGVRAAQYEQYF.

This sequence joins TRBV5-1 and TRBJ1-2; weak D call: TRBD1 (6 bases). The CDR3 consists of 16 residues. From germline, CDR1 is SGHRS and CDR2 YFSETQ. V lost 4 bases, J lost 2 bases, and 18 bases lay in between. The CDR3 loop is CASSDSIDRMNYGYTF. CDR3 DNA sequence: TGCGCCAGCAGCGACTCTATTGACAGGATGAACTATGGCTACACCTTC.

J is TRBJ2-5 and V is TRBV4-2, with TRBD2 identical over 9 bases. The CDR3 is 17 residues long. V was clipped by 0 bases and J by 5 bases; unmatched bases: 10. Per germline, CDR1 LGHNA and CDR2 YNFKEQ. The chain's CDR3 is CASSQEARREGLETQYF. CDR3 in DNA: TGTGCCAGCAGCCAAGAAGCAAGGCGGGAGGGCCTTGAGACCCAGTACTTC.

The DNA of the CDR3 is TGTGCCAGTAGTATATGGTGGGGCGAGGATGGCTACACCTTC. As protein: CASSIWWGEDGYTF. The chain is built from TRBV19 and TRBJ1-2, with D maybe TRBD1 (5 bases). This CDR3 comprises 14 residues. V was shortened by 2 bases and J by 6 bases, with 13 bases between the two germline ends. CDR1 and CDR2 from the germline V gene are LNHDA and SQIVND (reference sequence).

The V and J genes are TRBV7-8 and TRBJ2-7; either TRBD1 or TRBD2 may fit D (7 bases each). The CDR3 is 14 amino acids. V gave up 3 bases and J gave up 2 bases, with 11 bases separating them. The germline V gene has CDR1 SGHVS and CDR2 FQNEAQ. The CDR3 coding sequence is TGTGCCAGCAGCTTCCAGGGGGGGGCCTACGAGCAGTACTTC. It specifies CASSFQGGAYEQYF.

This chain joins TRBV27 and TRBJ2-1; 7 bases line up with TRBD2. CDR3 length: 15 residues. V shed 4 bases, J shed 4 bases, and the junction held 7 bases outside the gene matches. Germline CDR1 MNHEY, CDR2 SMNVEV (reference sequence). The CDR3 DNA reads TGTGCCAGCAGTTCCTCTAGCGGAGCTTACAATGAGCAGTTCTTC. This codes for CASSSSSGAYNEQFF.

The chain recombines TRBV5-1 with TRBJ1-4; a weak D match, TRBD1 (5 bases). Trimming cost V 4 bases and J 5 bases, with 15 bases left between them. This CDR3 region has 15 residues. Germline V gives CDR1 SGHRS, CDR2 YFSETQ. The CDR3 region is CASSQTGGKNEKLFF. Written as DNA, the CDR3 is TGCGCCAGCAGCCAGACCGGGGGGAAGAATGAAAAACTGTTTTTT.

The gene calls are TRBV19 and TRBJ1-1; no definite D call. The ends were cut back, 3 bases at V and 4 bases at J, with 12 bases in the middle. Per germline, CDR1 LNHDA and CDR2 SQIVND (reference sequence). The CDR3 is 14 residues long. The CDR3 region is CASSIGGSITEAFF. The CDR3 coding sequence is TGTGCCAGTAGTATCGGTGGGAGTATCACTGAAGCTTTCTTT.

This clone has a single count. The chain employs TRBV10-1 and TRBJ2-1; the match to TRBD2 covers 8 bases. The CDR3 runs 16 residues. V lost 7 bases, J lost 0 bases, and 8 bases stayed unmatched. The germline CDR1 and CDR2 sequences are WNHNN and SYGVQD (reference sequence). The CDR3 DNA follows: TGCGCCAGCATTTTTAGCGGGACGAGCTCCTACAATGAGCAGTTCTTC. Translated, it gives CASIFSGTSSYNEQFF.

The V and J genes are TRBV5-6 and TRBJ2-7; 12 bases map to TRBD2. Germline lookup yields CDR1 SGHDT and CDR2 YYEEEE. V lost 4 bases and J lost 5; bases outside the gene matches: 13. This CDR3 is built from 17 residues. DNA of the CDR3: TGTGCCAGCAGCCCGGGACAGACAAGACTAGCGGGAGACGAGCAGTACTTC. It encodes CASSPGQTRLAGDEQYF.

This chain uses TRBV5-4 with TRBJ1-5; weak D call: TRBD1 (6 bases). V was shortened by 2 bases and J by 7 bases, with 13 bases between the two germline ends. Looked up from germline, CDR1 is SGHNT and CDR2 is YYREEE (reference sequence). The CDR3 has 14 amino acids. The CDR3, as DNA: TGTGCCAGCAGCTTCGGGGGGCGCGTCCAGCCCCAGCATTTT. As protein: CASSFGGRVQPQHF.

The chain couples TRBV2 to TRBJ2-6; D call uncertain. The V end was cut by 4 bases, the J end by 0 bases, with 10 bases between. The CDR3 extends over 16 amino acids. CDR1 SNHLY and CDR2 FYNNEI come from the germline V gene. This CDR3 is CASSVSVRSGANVLTF. The CDR3 DNA follows: TGTGCCAGCAGTGTAAGTGTTCGCTCTGGGGCCAACGTCCTGACTTTC.

This sequence joins TRBV15 and TRBJ2-5; D may correspond to TRBD1 or TRBD2 (5 bases each). CDR1 LNHNV and CDR2 YYDKDF come from the germline V gene (reference sequence). V lost 4 bases and J 7 bases, leaving 19 bases between the germline ends. The CDR3 is made up of 15 amino acids. The chain's CDR3 is CATSTRDPILVTQYF. Written as DNA, the CDR3 is TGTGCCACCAGCACCCGGGACCCCATTCTGGTGACCCAGTACTTC.

This clone was detected only once. This chain connects TRBV4-3 to TRBJ2-3; possible D gene TRBD1, 6 bases. This CDR3 is 16 amino acids long. Trimming removed 0 bases from V and 2 bases from J, with 12 bases in between. Per the germline V gene, CDR1 is LGHNA and CDR2 is YSLEER. The CDR3 nucleotides are TGCGCCAGCAGCCAAGAAACCCAGGGGCTCACAGATACGCAGTATTTT. Residues: CASSQETQGLTDTQYF.